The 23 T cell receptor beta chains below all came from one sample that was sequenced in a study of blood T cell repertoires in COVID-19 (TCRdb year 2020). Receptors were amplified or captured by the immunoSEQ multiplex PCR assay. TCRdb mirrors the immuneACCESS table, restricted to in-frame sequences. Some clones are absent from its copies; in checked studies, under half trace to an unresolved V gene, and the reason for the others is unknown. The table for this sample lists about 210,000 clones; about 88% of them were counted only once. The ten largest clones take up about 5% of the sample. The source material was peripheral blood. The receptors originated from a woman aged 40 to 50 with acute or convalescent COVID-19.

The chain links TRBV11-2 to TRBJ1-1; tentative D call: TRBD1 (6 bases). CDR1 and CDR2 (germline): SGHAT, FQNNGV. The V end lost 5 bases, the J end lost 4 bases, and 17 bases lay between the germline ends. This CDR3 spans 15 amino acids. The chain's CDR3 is CASSRRGGASTEAFF. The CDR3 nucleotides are TGTGCCAGCAGCCGACGAGGGGGGGCGAGCACTGAAGCTTTCTTT.

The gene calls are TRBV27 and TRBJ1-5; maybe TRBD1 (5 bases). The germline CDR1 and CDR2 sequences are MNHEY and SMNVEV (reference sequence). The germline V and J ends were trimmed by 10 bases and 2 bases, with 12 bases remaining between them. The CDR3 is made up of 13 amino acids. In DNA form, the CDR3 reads TGTGCCATCGGGGGGAGCGGCAATCAGCCCCAGCATTTT. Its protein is CAIGGSGNQPQHF.

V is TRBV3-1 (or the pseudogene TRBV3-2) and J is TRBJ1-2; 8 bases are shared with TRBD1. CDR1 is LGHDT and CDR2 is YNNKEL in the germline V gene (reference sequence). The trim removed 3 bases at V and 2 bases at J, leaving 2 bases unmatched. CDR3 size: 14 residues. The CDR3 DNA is TGTGCCAGCAGCCATGGACAGGGAAACTATGGCTACACCTTC. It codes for CASSHGQGNYGYTF.

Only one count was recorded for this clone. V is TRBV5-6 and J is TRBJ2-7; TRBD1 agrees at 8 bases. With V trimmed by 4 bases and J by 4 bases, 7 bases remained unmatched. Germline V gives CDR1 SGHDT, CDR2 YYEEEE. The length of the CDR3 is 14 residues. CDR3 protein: CASSPGQGYYEQYV. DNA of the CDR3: TGTGCCAGCAGCCCCGGACAGGGTTATTACGAGCAGTACGTC.

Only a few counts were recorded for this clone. The CDR3 protein is CAVGGQGREKLFF. DNA for the CDR3: TGTGCCGTTGGGGGACAGGGCAGGGAAAAACTGTTTTTT. The chain couples TRBV19 to TRBJ1-4, with 9 positions matching TRBD1. Germline values: CDR1 LNHDA, CDR2 SQIVND (reference sequence). V was clipped by 11 bases and J by 8 bases; unmatched bases: 9. The CDR3 consists of 13 residues.

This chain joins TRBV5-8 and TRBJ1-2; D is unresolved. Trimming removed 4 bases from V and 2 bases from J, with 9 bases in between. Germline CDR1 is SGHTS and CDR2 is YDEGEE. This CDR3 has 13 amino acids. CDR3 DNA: TGTGCCAGCAGCCGTCAGTTCAACTATGGCTACACCTTC. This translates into CASSRQFNYGYTF.

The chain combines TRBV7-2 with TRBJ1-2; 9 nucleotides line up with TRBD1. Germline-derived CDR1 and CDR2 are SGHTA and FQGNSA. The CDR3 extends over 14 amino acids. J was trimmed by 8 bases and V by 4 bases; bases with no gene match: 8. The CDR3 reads CASSWDREAGGYTF. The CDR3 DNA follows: TGTGCCAGCAGCTGGGACAGGGAAGCAGGCGGCTACACCTTC.

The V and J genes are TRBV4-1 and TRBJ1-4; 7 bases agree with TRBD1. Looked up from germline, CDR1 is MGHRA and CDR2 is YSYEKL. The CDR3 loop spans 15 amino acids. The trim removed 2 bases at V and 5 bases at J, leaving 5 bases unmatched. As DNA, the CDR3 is TGCGCCAGCAGCCAAAGACAGGGACCGAATGAAAAACTGTTTTTT. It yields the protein CASSQRQGPNEKLFF.

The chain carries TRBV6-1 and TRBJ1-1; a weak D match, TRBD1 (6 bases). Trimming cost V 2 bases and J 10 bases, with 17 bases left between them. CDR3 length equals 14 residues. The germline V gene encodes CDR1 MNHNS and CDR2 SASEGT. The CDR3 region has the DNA TGTGCCAGCAGTGAAATGGGGGCAGGTTCGGTAGCTTTCTTT. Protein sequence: CASSEMGAGSVAFF.

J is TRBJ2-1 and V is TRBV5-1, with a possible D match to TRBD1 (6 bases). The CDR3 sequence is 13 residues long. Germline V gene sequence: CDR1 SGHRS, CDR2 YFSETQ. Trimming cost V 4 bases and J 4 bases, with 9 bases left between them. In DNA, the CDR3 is TGCGCCAGCAGCCGGGACACTTACAATGAGCAGTTCTTC. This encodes CASSRDTYNEQFF.

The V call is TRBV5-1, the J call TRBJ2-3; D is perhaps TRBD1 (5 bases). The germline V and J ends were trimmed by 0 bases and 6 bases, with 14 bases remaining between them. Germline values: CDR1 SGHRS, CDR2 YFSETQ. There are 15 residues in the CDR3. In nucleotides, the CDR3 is TGCGCCAGCAGCTTGGATGGGGCGTTGATCGATACGCAGTATTTT. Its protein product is CASSLDGALIDTQYF.

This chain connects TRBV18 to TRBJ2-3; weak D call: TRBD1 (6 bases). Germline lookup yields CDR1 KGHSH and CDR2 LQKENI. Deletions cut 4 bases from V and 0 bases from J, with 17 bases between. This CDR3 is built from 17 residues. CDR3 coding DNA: TGTGCCAGCTCACAAGTAGTAGGAGACAGGAGCACAGATACGCAGTATTTT. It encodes CASSQVVGDRSTDTQYF.

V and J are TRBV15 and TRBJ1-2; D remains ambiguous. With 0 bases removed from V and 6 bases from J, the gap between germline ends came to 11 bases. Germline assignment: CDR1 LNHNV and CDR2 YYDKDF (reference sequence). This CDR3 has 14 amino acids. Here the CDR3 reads CATSREDWAHGYTF. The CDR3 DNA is TGTGCCACCAGCAGAGAGGACTGGGCGCATGGCTACACCTTC.

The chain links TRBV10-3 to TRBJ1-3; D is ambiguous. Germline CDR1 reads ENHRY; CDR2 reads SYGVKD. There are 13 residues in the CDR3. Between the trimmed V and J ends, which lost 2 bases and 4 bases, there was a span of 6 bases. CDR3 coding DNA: TGTGCCATCAGTGAGCCAACAGGAAACACCATATATTTT. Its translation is CAISEPTGNTIYF.

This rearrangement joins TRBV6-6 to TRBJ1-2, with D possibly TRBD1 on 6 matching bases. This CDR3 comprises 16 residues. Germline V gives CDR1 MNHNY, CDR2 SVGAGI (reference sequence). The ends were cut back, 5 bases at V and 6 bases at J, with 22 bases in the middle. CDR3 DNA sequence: TGTGCCAGCAGTGTCATCGGGGGGCTAAGATTAAATGGCTACACCTTC. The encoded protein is CASSVIGGLRLNGYTF.

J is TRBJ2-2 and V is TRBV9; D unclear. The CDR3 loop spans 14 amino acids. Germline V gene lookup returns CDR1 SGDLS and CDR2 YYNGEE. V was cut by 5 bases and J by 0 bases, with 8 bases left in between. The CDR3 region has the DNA TGTGCCAGCAGAGAGAGGACGAACACCGGGGAGCTGTTTTTT. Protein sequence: CASRERTNTGELFF.

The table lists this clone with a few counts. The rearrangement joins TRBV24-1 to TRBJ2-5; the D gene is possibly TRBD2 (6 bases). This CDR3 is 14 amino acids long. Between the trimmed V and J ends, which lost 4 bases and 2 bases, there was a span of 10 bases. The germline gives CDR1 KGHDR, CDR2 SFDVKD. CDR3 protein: CATSEGDWQETQYF. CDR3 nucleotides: TGTGCCACCAGTGAGGGGGACTGGCAAGAGACCCAGTACTTC.

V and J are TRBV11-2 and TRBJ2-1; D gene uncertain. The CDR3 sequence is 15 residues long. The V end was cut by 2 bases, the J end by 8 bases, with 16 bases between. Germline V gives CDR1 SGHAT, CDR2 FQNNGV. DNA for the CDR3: TGTGCCAGCAGCTTACGGCCCGGCCCCCAGGATGAGCAGTTCTTC. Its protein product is CASSLRPGPQDEQFF.

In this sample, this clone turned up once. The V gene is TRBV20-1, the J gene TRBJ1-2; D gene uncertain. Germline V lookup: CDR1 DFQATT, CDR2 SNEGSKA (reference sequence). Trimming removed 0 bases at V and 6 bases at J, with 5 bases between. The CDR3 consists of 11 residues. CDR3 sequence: CSARDPNGYTF. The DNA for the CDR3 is TGCAGTGCTAGAGATCCTAATGGCTACACCTTC.

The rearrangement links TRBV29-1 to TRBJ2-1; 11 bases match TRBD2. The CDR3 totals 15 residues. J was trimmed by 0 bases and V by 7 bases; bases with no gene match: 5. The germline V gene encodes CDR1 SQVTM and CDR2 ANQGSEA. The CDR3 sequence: CSGGLAGISYNEQFF. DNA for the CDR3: TGCAGCGGTGGACTAGCGGGCATCTCCTACAATGAGCAGTTCTTC.

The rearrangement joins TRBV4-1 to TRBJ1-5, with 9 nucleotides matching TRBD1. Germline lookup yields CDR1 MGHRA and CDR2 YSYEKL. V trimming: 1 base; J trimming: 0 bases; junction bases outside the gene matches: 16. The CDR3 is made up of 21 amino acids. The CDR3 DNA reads TGCGCCAGCAGCCAAGCTCCCGGGGTTTTCGACAGGGGGGATAGCAATCAGCCCCAGCATTTT. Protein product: CASSQAPGVFDRGDSNQPQHF.

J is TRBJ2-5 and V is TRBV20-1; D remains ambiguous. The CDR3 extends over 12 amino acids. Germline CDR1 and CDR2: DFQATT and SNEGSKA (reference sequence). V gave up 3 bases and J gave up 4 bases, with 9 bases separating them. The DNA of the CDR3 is TGCAGTGCTAGTAGTAGAAGAGAGACCCAGTACTTC. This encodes CSASSRRETQYF.

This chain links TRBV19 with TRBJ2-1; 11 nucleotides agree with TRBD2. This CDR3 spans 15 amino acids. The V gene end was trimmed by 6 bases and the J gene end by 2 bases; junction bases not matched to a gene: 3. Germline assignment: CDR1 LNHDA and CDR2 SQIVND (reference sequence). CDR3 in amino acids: CASRTLAGAYNEQFF. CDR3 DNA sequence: TGTGCCAGTAGGACACTAGCGGGGGCCTACAATGAGCAGTTCTTC.